This TCR beta chain was captured by sequencing in a study of metastatic and nonmetastatic thyroid tumors. Study-level information: Repertoires from blood and tumor or nodule tissue of malignant and benign thyroid patients were compared. Points from the study as a whole: Malignant thyroid tumors reportedly had TCR beta diversity that was significantly higher than in benign nodules, in blood and tumor.

Under the authors' procedure: It was from CDR3 differences across clinicopathological groups that a distant-metastasis classifier for papillary thyroid cancer was built. TCRdb re-clonotyped the PCR reads via MiXCR. The V and J calls here are based on TCRdb, not the publication. The sample holds about 40,000 clones, around 28% seen once. Thyroid surgery was performed in patients who had received no treatment beforehand. V was pared by 7 bases and J by 4 bases, with 5 bases of the junction left unmatched. The CDR3 runs to 14 residues. Germline CDR1 reads MDHEN; CDR2 reads SYDVKM. This clone was counted at least ten times. The antigen remains undetermined.

The sequencing input was blood. V and J are TRBV28 and TRBJ2-4, with 9 bases matching TRBD2. The sequence derives from a male donor with papillary thyroid cancer or a benign thyroid nodule (not recorded which). Some clones in this sample may be carry-over from other donors' samples. The CDR3 here is CASKSLAGKNIQYF. Written as DNA, the CDR3 is TGTGCCAGCAAAAGCCTAGCGGGGAAAAACATTCAGTACTTC.